This T cell receptor (beta chain) was recovered during a study of Ad26.COV2.S vaccination and SARS-CoV-2 variants. General study points: Vaccine recipients showed a spike-specific TCR breadth that was higher than in placebo recipients.

About this clone: Its antigen is currently unknown.

Described treatment: roughly 18 received Ad26.COV2.S at low or high dose, single or two shots; 5 received placebo; per-sample allocation not given. It was on day 63 after the first vaccine or placebo injection that samples were taken. Generated by immunoSEQ multiplex PCR, the TCRdb table keeps only in-frame clones and is missing some. The profile shows approximately 340,000 clones, approximately 85% of them singletons. CDR1 GTSNPN and CDR2 SVGIG come from the germline V gene (reference sequence). The CDR3 covers 21 residues. J lost 2 bases, V lost 2 bases, and 25 bases had no gene match. V usage is TRBV30 and J usage is TRBJ2-3; 7 bases agree with TRBD2. The receptor comes from a person between 18 and 60 years old who received the Ad26.COV2.S COVID-19 vaccine or a placebo. Sequenced here: peripheral blood, sampled in a trial of Ad26.COV2.S vaccine versus placebo. The CDR3 loop is CAWSSDIWGRAGLSLTDTQYF. CDR3 DNA: TGTGCCTGGAGTAGCGACATTTGGGGACGAGCGGGACTTTCTCTCACAGATACGCAGTATTTT.